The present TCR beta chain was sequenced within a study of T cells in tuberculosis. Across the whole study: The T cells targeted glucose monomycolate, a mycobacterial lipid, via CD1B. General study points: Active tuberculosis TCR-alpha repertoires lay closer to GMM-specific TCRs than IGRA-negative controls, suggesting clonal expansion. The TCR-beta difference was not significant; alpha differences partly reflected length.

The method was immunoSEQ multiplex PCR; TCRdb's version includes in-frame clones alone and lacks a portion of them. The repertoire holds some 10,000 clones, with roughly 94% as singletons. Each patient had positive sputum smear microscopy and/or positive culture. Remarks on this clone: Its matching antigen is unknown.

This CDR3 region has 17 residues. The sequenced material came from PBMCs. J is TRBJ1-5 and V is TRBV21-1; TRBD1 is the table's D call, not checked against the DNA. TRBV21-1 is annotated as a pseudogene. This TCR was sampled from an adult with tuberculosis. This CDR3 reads CASSKDRGPLGYQPQHF. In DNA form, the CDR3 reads TGTGCCAGCAGCAAGGACAGGGGGCCCCTAGGGTATCAGCCCCAGCATTTT.